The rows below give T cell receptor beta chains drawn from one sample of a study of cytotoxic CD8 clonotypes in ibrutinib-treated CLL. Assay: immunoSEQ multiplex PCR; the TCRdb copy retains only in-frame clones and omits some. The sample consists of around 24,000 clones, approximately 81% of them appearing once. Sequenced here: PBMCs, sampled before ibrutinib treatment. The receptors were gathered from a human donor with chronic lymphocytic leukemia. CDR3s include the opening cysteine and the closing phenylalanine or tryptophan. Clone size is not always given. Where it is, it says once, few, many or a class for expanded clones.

CASTYSSGGQETQYF TRBJ2-5 - TRBV7-2
CASSSGLAPGELFF TRBJ2-2 few TRBV6-5
CASSLGDPHQETQYF TRBJ2-5 - TRBV5-4
CASSVRTSGIEQFF TRBJ2-1 once TRBV2
CASSLAPGDTSRGDTQYF TRBJ2-3 once TRBV7-9
CASSVVSGPPGQAGYTF TRBJ1-2 - TRBV9
CASSTQGFTDTQYF TRBJ2-3 - TRBV19
CASSPIGPNQPQHF TRBJ1-5 - TRBV7-9
CASTDLDEQYF TRBJ2-7 - TRBV10-2
CASRFRVWKHHIF TRBJ1-3 - TRBV12-2
CASSEILSTGDYGYTF TRBJ1-2 - TRBV28
CASSLGGSTREQYF TRBJ2-7 - TRBV18
CASSRAAGLAYNEQFF TRBJ2-1 - TRBV14
CASRMTGLSLGTGELFF TRBJ2-2 - TRBV5-5
CASSLGAGAGANVLTF TRBJ2-6 - TRBV28
CASRKTGSYEQYF TRBJ2-7 - TRBV27
CASRLGTSGRDEQFF TRBJ2-1 - TRBV10-2
CASSYGGLAVVNEQFF TRBJ2-1 - TRBV6-5
CASSPYTGELFF TRBJ2-2 - TRBV5-5
CAGGGTSIFSYNEQFF TRBJ2-1 - TRBV30
CASSIGTSGSSKLRYEQYF TRBJ2-7 - TRBV28
CASSLAGGRGSASYNEQFF TRBJ2-1 - TRBV5-1
CASSDPGTRRQYF TRBJ2-3 - TRBV6-5
CASSPEAWGQAGGYTF TRBJ1-2 - TRBV18
CASSQTSSGTGELFF TRBJ2-2 - TRBV2
CASSRWLRNEQFF TRBJ2-1 - TRBV18
CASGLSASGSFVGETQYF TRBJ2-5 - TRBV12-5
CASSSFLAASTDTQYF TRBJ2-3 - TRBV27
CASSSTGTGNYGYTF TRBJ1-2 - TRBV28
CASSFLGTGGSYGYTF TRBJ1-2 - TRBV5-6
CASSPGAFGNEQFF TRBJ2-1 - TRBV18
CASTLQGLGETQYF TRBJ2-5 - TRBV6-1
CASSPSREWQSTNEKLFF TRBJ1-4 - TRBV5-5
CASSLAEGTGWGEQYF TRBJ2-7 - TRBV5-1
CASSLEGGGPTGHTGELFF TRBJ2-2 - TRBV5-1
CASSRGQGAQETQYF TRBJ2-5 - TRBV5-1
CASSYGVLEKLFF TRBJ1-4 - TRBV6-6
CASSLPDEQYF TRBJ2-7 - TRBV7-2
CASRRDSSQPQHF TRBJ1-5 - TRBV6-6
CASSQGLDTGELFF TRBJ2-2 - TRBV4-3
CASSPGQGGAEAFF TRBJ1-1 - TRBV19
CASSLGPSGDNEQFF TRBJ2-1 - TRBV5-1
CASTLDSKNTEAFF TRBJ1-1 once TRBV6-6
CASSSFGFGTDTQYF TRBJ2-3 - TRBV6-1
CAISEPVEGTGELFF TRBJ2-2 - TRBV10-3
CASRRWQAFF TRBJ1-1 - TRBV5-1
CASSPPGREMRGELFF TRBJ2-2 - TRBV14
CASSSIGGGISYNEQFF TRBJ2-1 large TRBV27